Listed below are T cell receptor beta chains from one sample, sequenced in a study of control samples from healthy donors and cancer patients. TCRdb's table, derived via immunoSEQ multiplex PCR, lists solely in-frame clones and lacks some. The table shows 170,000 or so clones, with nearly 90% occurring only once. The sequenced sample was blood. All receptors derive from a woman aged 50 to 65 in good health. Both conserved end residues are trimmed from each CDR3. The order of the fields is clone size, CDR3 length, V gene, J gene, CDR3 protein. Size values are once, few and many counts, or a class for expanded clones, and some rows have none.

clone size: NA; CDR3 length: 12; V gene: TRBV27; J gene: TRBJ1-1; CDR3 protein: ASSFSPTRAEAF
clone size: NA; CDR3 length: 11; V gene: TRBV28; J gene: TRBJ1-2; CDR3 protein: ASSLGGGYGYT
clone size: NA; CDR3 length: 13; V gene: TRBV5-1; J gene: TRBJ1-2; CDR3 protein: ASSFLDRLNYGYT
clone size: NA; CDR3 length: 12; V gene: TRBV6-5; J gene: TRBJ1-4; CDR3 protein: ASGRQTTNEKLF
clone size: few; CDR3 length: 13; V gene: TRBV5-1; J gene: TRBJ2-1; CDR3 protein: ASRAGQGAINEQF
clone size: NA; CDR3 length: 12; V gene: TRBV2; J gene: TRBJ2-7; CDR3 protein: ASNGGTERYEQY
clone size: NA; CDR3 length: 13; V gene: TRBV10-2; J gene: TRBJ1-2; CDR3 protein: ASSESTDRLRGYT
clone size: NA; CDR3 length: 13; V gene: TRBV6-5; J gene: TRBJ2-3; CDR3 protein: ASSRSGSEVDTQY
clone size: NA; CDR3 length: 13; V gene: TRBV7-2; J gene: TRBJ2-7; CDR3 protein: ASSLAGRLASEQY
clone size: NA; CDR3 length: 12; V gene: TRBV30; J gene: TRBJ1-6; CDR3 protein: AWSPLGGGSPLH
clone size: NA; CDR3 length: 13; V gene: TRBV19; J gene: TRBJ1-4; CDR3 protein: ASRRAVTTNEKLF
clone size: NA; CDR3 length: 13; V gene: TRBV5-6; J gene: TRBJ1-1; CDR3 protein: ASSGRGGNPTEAF
clone size: NA; CDR3 length: 10; V gene: TRBV25-1; J gene: TRBJ1-4; CDR3 protein: ASGGANEKLF
clone size: NA; CDR3 length: 12; V gene: TRBV6-5; J gene: TRBJ2-1; CDR3 protein: ASSTPRDSNEQF
clone size: NA; CDR3 length: 15; V gene: TRBV9; J gene: TRBJ2-3; CDR3 protein: ASSVFPSGGAGDTQY
clone size: NA; CDR3 length: 13; V gene: TRBV19; J gene: TRBJ2-3; CDR3 protein: ASTRSREGSDTQY
clone size: NA; CDR3 length: 12; V gene: TRBV30; J gene: TRBJ2-5; CDR3 protein: AWSVVRGGETQY
clone size: NA; CDR3 length: 12; V gene: TRBV7-2; J gene: TRBJ1-5; CDR3 protein: ASSLGNSNQPQH
clone size: NA; CDR3 length: 12; V gene: TRBV9; J gene: TRBJ1-5; CDR3 protein: ASSQYEGSQPQH
clone size: NA; CDR3 length: 12; V gene: TRBV3-1/TRBV3-2; J gene: TRBJ1-6; CDR3 protein: ASSEVGYNSPLH
clone size: NA; CDR3 length: 12; V gene: TRBV7-2; J gene: TRBJ2-7; CDR3 protein: ASSFRTVPYEQY
clone size: NA; CDR3 length: 16; V gene: TRBV4-1; J gene: TRBJ2-4; CDR3 protein: ASSQSGLAGVLKNIQY
clone size: NA; CDR3 length: 14; V gene: TRBV6-4; J gene: TRBJ2-1; CDR3 protein: ASSEVGGSSYNEQF
clone size: NA; CDR3 length: 11; V gene: TRBV3-1/TRBV3-2; J gene: TRBJ1-3; CDR3 protein: ASSLTDGNTIY
clone size: NA; CDR3 length: 9; V gene: TRBV20-1; J gene: TRBJ1-1; CDR3 protein: SARGDTEAF
clone size: NA; CDR3 length: 12; V gene: TRBV27; J gene: TRBJ2-7; CDR3 protein: ASSLWRSSYEQY
clone size: NA; CDR3 length: 11; V gene: TRBV28; J gene: TRBJ2-1; CDR3 protein: ASEPAFYNEQF
clone size: NA; CDR3 length: 13; V gene: TRBV10-3; J gene: TRBJ2-1; CDR3 protein: AISESSGGILGQF